This T cell receptor (beta chain) was recorded in a study of identical twins. Findings of the study overall: The conclusions drew on cross-sectional statistical analysis instead of tracking the same donors. Out-of-frame alpha sequences that twins shared showed excess low generation probability.

TCRdb recomputed calls from the 5' RACE reads with MiXCR, one row per CDR3 protein. The sample carries 1.5 million to 2 million distinct CDR3 sequences, 25% to 35% recorded once. This clonotype appeared a few times. Its target is not known. The receptor's source is a newborn girl in good health. What was sequenced was cord blood.

Here the CDR3 DNA reads TGTGCCAGCAGCTTACGCCGGCCCAGAGAAAAACTGTTTTTT. Its translation is CASSLRRPREKLFF. The chain couples TRBV7-2 to TRBJ1-4, with no clear D. Per germline, CDR1 SGHTA and CDR2 FQGNSA. The ends were cut back, 2 bases at V and 8 bases at J, with 12 bases in the middle. The CDR3 sequence is 14 residues long.